The 19 T cell receptor beta chains presented below share a single source sample, sequenced in a study of blood T cell repertoires in COVID-19. This table comes from immunoSEQ multiplex PCR, and its TCRdb copy is limited to in-frame clones, with some not included. The sample yields about 170,000 clones, more than 85% seen once. Specimen: peripheral blood. All receptors derive from a man in his fifties or sixties with acute or convalescent COVID-19.

The rearrangement joins TRBV27 to TRBJ2-2; TRBD2 might be the D (5 bases). Trimming took 3 bases from V and 2 from J, leaving 10 bases between them. The CDR3 has 15 residues. Germline values: CDR1 MNHEY, CDR2 SMNVEV (reference sequence). CDR3 DNA: TGTGCCAGCAGTTTGTACCTAGCCAACACCGGGGAGCTGTTTTTT. This encodes CASSLYLANTGELFF.

This sequence joins TRBV28 and TRBJ2-4; the match to TRBD1 covers 7 bases. The CDR3 has 16 amino acids. V gave up 6 bases and J gave up 0 bases; unmatched junction bases: 8. Germline V CDR1 and CDR2: MDHEN, SYDVKM. The CDR3, as DNA: TGTGCCAGCAGCCGGGGACAGCTTCTAGCCAAAAACATTCAGTACTTC. Its translation is CASSRGQLLAKNIQYF.

The chain employs TRBV13 and TRBJ1-5; no definite D call. V was shortened by 1 base and J by 1 base, with 8 bases between the two germline ends. Germline V gives CDR1 PRHDT, CDR2 FYEKMQ (reference sequence). The CDR3 runs to 15 residues. The CDR3, as DNA: TGTGCCAGCAGCTTAGCGGGAGGCAGCAATCAGCCCCAGCATTTT. Protein product: CASSLAGGSNQPQHF.

V and J are TRBV10-3 and TRBJ2-2; D may be TRBD1 (5 bases). The CDR3 runs 13 residues. CDR1 and CDR2 from the germline V gene are ENHRY and SYGVKD. V dropped 9 bases and J dropped 2 bases, with 10 bases sitting between them. This CDR3 reads CAMHQGNTGELFF. The CDR3, as DNA: TGTGCCATGCATCAGGGAAACACCGGGGAGCTGTTTTTT.

The CDR3 nucleotides read TGTGCCAGCAGGGAGAGGACAGGGCTTAATTCACCCCTCCACTTT. It is translated as CASRERTGLNSPLHF. The V and J genes are TRBV2 and TRBJ1-6; 8 bases map to TRBD1. Unmatched junction bases numbered 7, after V lost 6 bases and J lost 6 bases. The V gene's germline CDR1 is SNHLY and CDR2 FYNNEI. This CDR3 is built from 15 residues.

This clone was counted only a few times. CDR3 sequence: CATRTTSLGEQYF. The CDR3 region has the DNA TGTGCCACCCGTACGACTAGTCTTGGCGAGCAGTACTTC. V and J are TRBV28 and TRBJ2-7, with a weak D call TRBD2 (6 bases). V was trimmed by 10 bases and J by 6 bases, leaving 19 bases between them. This CDR3 has 13 amino acids. The germline gives CDR1 MDHEN, CDR2 SYDVKM.

This clone was seen just once. This sequence joins TRBV3-1 (or the pseudogene TRBV3-2) and TRBJ1-1, with TRBD1 identical over 7 bases. In germline, CDR1 is LGHDT, CDR2 YNNKEL (reference sequence). The CDR3 covers 14 residues. The trim removed 1 base at V and 5 bases at J, leaving 4 bases unmatched. CDR3 residues: CASSQGAGGTEAFF. The CDR3 bases are TGTGCCAGCAGCCAAGGGGCAGGGGGGACTGAAGCTTTCTTT.

The chain employs TRBV25-1 and TRBJ2-1; 9 bases agree with TRBD2. This CDR3 has 15 amino acids. V dropped 1 base and J dropped 6; count of bases not matched to a gene: 4. CDR1 is MGHDK and CDR2 is SYGVNS in the germline V gene. CDR3 in DNA: TGTGCCAGCAGTGAATCTGCGGGAGGGCCCAATGAGCAGTTCTTC. Protein: CASSESAGGPNEQFF.

The V and J genes are TRBV28 and TRBJ2-7; 8 positions match TRBD1. The CDR3 is 13 residues long. Per the germline V gene, CDR1 is MDHEN and CDR2 is SYDVKM. V trimming: 5 bases; J trimming: 3 bases; junction bases outside the gene matches: 3. CDR3 DNA sequence: TGTGCCAGCAGTAGACAGGGGTTCTACGAGCAGTACGTC. Protein: CASSRQGFYEQYV.

This clone was seen a single time. The chain combines TRBV10-3 with TRBJ1-5; the D gene is possibly TRBD1 (6 bases). The V end lost 3 bases, the J end lost 0 bases, and 15 bases lay between the germline ends. Looked up from germline, CDR1 is ENHRY and CDR2 is SYGVKD. The CDR3 spans 17 residues. This CDR3 is CAISDGGTRYSNQPQHF. The CDR3 DNA follows: TGTGCCATCAGTGACGGGGGGACAAGATATAGCAATCAGCCCCAGCATTTT.

The chain has TRBV18 and TRBJ2-1; TRBD2 aligns across 13 bases. Germline V CDR1 and CDR2: KGHSH, LQKENI. This CDR3 spans 16 amino acids. Trimming cost V 3 bases and J 7 bases; bases outside gene matches: 6. CDR3 sequence reads: CASSPLTSGRVNEQFF. The CDR3, as DNA: TGTGCCAGCTCACCGCTTACTAGCGGGAGGGTTAATGAGCAGTTCTTC.

Here the CDR3 reads CASSGSGARETQYF. As DNA, the CDR3 is TGCGCCAGCAGCGGATCGGGAGCCCGGGAGACCCAGTACTTC. The V and J genes are TRBV5-1 and TRBJ2-5; possibly TRBD2 for D (6 bases). The CDR3 covers 14 residues. Trimming pared 4 bases from V and 5 bases from J, leaving 15 bases between. The germline V gene encodes CDR1 SGHRS and CDR2 YFSETQ.

The chain uses TRBV10-3 and TRBJ2-3; 14 bases line up with TRBD2. The CDR3 has 18 amino acids. V shed 3 bases and J 2 bases; nucleotides not matched to a gene: 7. Germline loops: CDR1 ENHRY, CDR2 SYGVKD. CDR3: CAISDAGTSGRLTDTQYF. CDR3 bases: TGTGCCATCAGTGATGCTGGGACTAGCGGGAGACTCACAGATACGCAGTATTTT.

The V call is TRBV5-4, the J call TRBJ1-2; 8 positions match TRBD1. Germline V CDR1 and CDR2: SGHNT, YYREEE (reference sequence). The CDR3 runs 14 residues. The ends lost 0 bases at V and 7 bases at J; junction bases unmatched: 5. CDR3 residues: CASSLDRGAVGYTF. In DNA form, the CDR3 reads TGTGCCAGCAGCTTGGACAGGGGGGCGGTTGGCTACACCTTC.

The J gene is TRBJ1-5, the V gene TRBV10-1, with D possibly TRBD1 on 5 matching bases. CDR1 is WNHNN, CDR2 SYGVQD, per germline (reference sequence). V was pared by 4 bases and J by 5 bases, with 9 bases between. The CDR3 has 13 amino acids. The chain's CDR3 is CASSAGLDQPQHF. In DNA form, the CDR3 reads TGCGCCAGCAGTGCAGGGCTTGATCAGCCCCAGCATTTT.

V and J are TRBV27 and TRBJ1-1; D is ambiguous. The CDR3 totals 14 residues. V lost 6 bases and J 0 bases, leaving 11 bases between the germline ends. Germline V gives CDR1 MNHEY, CDR2 SMNVEV (reference sequence). The DNA for the CDR3 is TGTGCCAGCAGCCCCCGGTTGATGAACACTGAAGCTTTCTTT. Its translation: CASSPRLMNTEAFF.

The chain has TRBV9 and TRBJ2-5; the D gene is possibly TRBD2 (6 bases). The CDR3 is 14 amino acids. Trimming stripped 3 bases from V and 5 bases from J, with 14 bases between. Germline CDR1 reads SGDLS; CDR2 reads YYNGEE. The CDR3, as DNA: TGTGCCAGCAGCGCGCGGGAATCTTTCGAGACCCAGTACTTC. This translates into CASSARESFETQYF. The full variable domain, its missing parts supplied by reference TRBV9 and TRBJ2-5, is DSGVTQTPKHLITATGQRVTLRCSPRSGDLSVYWYQQSLDQGLQFLIQYYNGEERAKGNILERFSAQQFPDLHSELNLSSLELGDSALYFCASSARESFETQYFGPGTRLLVL.

The chain joins TRBV2 to TRBJ1-1; 9 nucleotides line up with TRBD1. V lost 7 bases to trimming and J lost 4 bases; unmatched junction nucleotides: 4. This CDR3 has 13 amino acids. Per germline, CDR1 SNHLY and CDR2 FYNNEI. The CDR3 DNA reads as TGTGCCAGCAACTGGGACAGGGTCACTGAAGCTTTCTTT. This sequence encodes CASNWDRVTEAFF.

The chain is built from TRBV7-2 and TRBJ2-5; D is perhaps TRBD2 (6 bases). V lost 5 bases and J 2 bases, leaving 9 bases between the germline ends. Germline lookup yields CDR1 SGHTA and CDR2 FQGNSA. CDR3 size: 13 residues. CDR3 nucleotides: TGTGCCAGCAGCCGGCGGGATCAAGAGACCCAGTACTTC. Protein: CASSRRDQETQYF. Complete variable domain (other parts from reference TRBV7-2 and TRBJ2-5): GAGVSQSPSNKVTEKGKDVELRCDPISGHTALYWYRQSLGQGLEFLIYFQGNSAPDKSGLPSDRFSAERTGGSVSTLTIQRTQQEDSAVYLCASSRRDQETQYFGPGTRLLVL.